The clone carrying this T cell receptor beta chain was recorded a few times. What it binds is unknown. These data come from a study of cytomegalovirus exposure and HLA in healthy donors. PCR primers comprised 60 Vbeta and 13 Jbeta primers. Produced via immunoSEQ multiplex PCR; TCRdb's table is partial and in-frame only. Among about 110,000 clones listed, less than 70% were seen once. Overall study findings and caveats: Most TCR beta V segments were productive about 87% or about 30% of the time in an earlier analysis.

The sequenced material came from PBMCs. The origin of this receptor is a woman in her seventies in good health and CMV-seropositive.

CDR3 sequence (DNA): TGTGCCAGCAGCCTGGAGGGGATGGGGTCACCCCTCCACTTT. Residues: CASSLEGMGSPLHF. This chain links TRBV5-8 with TRBJ1-6; D may be TRBD1 (5 bases). Per the germline V gene, CDR1 is SGHTS and CDR2 is YDEGEE. Trimming took 4 bases from V and 10 from J, leaving 15 bases between them. The CDR3 has 14 residues.